The 12 T cell receptor beta chains below all came from one sample that was sequenced in a study of cytomegalovirus exposure and HLA in healthy donors. The PCR ran on 60 Vbeta and 13 Jbeta primers. The method was immunoSEQ multiplex PCR; TCRdb's version includes in-frame clones alone and lacks a portion of them. The sample holds 90,000 to 120,000 clones, roughly 87% seen once. Material for sequencing was PBMCs. Every receptor here comes from a man under 40 in good health and CMV-seropositive.

Details on this clone: One end of the junction fails to match germline, which may point to a read error. V is TRBV7-9 and J is TRBJ2-3; 8 nucleotides line up with TRBD2. CDR3 length: 16 amino acids. Germline CDR1 and CDR2: SEHNR and FQNEAQ (reference sequence). The DNA for the CDR3 is TGTTCCAGCGACCCCTGGGCGGGGGGAAGCACAGATACGCAGTATTTT. Translated: CSSDPWAGGSTDTQYF.

This clone has only a few counts. The chain couples TRBV9 to TRBJ2-7, with 8 bases that match TRBD2. Losses at the gene ends were 3 bases for V and 5 bases for J; bases not matched to a gene: 13. The CDR3 is 16 amino acids. The V gene's germline CDR1 is SGDLS and CDR2 YYNGEE. The CDR3 bases are TGTGCCAGCAGCGCTTACTCTAGCGGGTCCCTACACGAGCAGTACTTC. Translated: CASSAYSSGSLHEQYF. Combining the CDR3 with reference TRBV9 and TRBJ2-7 gives the whole variable domain DSGVTQTPKHLITATGQRVTLRCSPRSGDLSVYWYQQSLDQGLQFLIQYYNGEERAKGNILERFSAQQFPDLHSELNLSSLELGDSALYFCASSAYSSGSLHEQYFGPGTRLTVT.

The gene calls are TRBV5-1 and TRBJ2-3; possibly TRBD2 for D (5 bases). The CDR3 is 15 amino acids. Germline V gene data show CDR1 as SGHRS and CDR2 as YFSETQ. The V end lost 4 bases, the J end lost 2 bases, and 14 bases lay between the germline ends. CDR3 nucleotide sequence: TGCGCCAGCAGCCCCGGACTCACGCCCACAGATACGCAGTATTTT. Translated: CASSPGLTPTDTQYF.

This clone appeared once. The junction differs from germline at one of its ends, possibly a read error. The V and J genes are TRBV7-9 and TRBJ2-1; 9 positions match TRBD2. Germline CDR1 is SEHNR and CDR2 is FQNEAQ (reference sequence). This CDR3 has 15 amino acids. The DNA for the CDR3 is TGTTCCAGCAGCTTAGCTAGCGGGGTTCACAATGAGCAGTTCTTC. It codes for CSSSLASGVHNEQFF.

This chain connects TRBV10-3 to TRBJ2-1; TRBD1 agrees at 10 bases. V gave up 5 bases and J gave up 8 bases; unmatched junction bases: 6. The germline gives CDR1 ENHRY, CDR2 SYGVKD. CDR3 length: 14 residues. CDR3 sequence: CAISPGTGVDEQFF. As DNA, the CDR3 is TGTGCCATCAGTCCCGGGACAGGGGTGGATGAGCAGTTCTTC.

The chain carries TRBV25-1 and TRBJ1-4; the D gene is possibly TRBD1 (5 bases). This CDR3 spans 14 amino acids. Deletions cut 6 bases from V and 7 bases from J, with 15 bases between. The germline CDR1 and CDR2 sequences are MGHDK and SYGVNS. The chain's CDR3 is CASRSAGRGEKLFF. The CDR3 coding sequence is TGTGCCAGCAGATCGGCAGGGCGCGGTGAAAAACTGTTTTTT.

This clone was seen more than once but under ten times. The chain uses TRBV6-5 and TRBJ2-3; D possibly corresponds to TRBD2 (5 bases). Germline V gene sequence: CDR1 MNHEY, CDR2 SVGAGI. CDR3 length equals 14 residues. V shed 4 bases and J shed 1 base, with 9 bases lying between them. The CDR3 DNA follows: TGTGCCAGCAGTTGGGAGTTCGGCACAGATACGCAGTATTTT. Translating gives CASSWEFGTDTQYF.

This clone was seen once. The gene calls are TRBV11-2 and TRBJ2-1, with TRBD1 matching over 12 bases. V shed 6 bases, J shed 7 bases, and the junction held 7 bases outside the gene matches. CDR3 length equals 15 residues. The germline V gene encodes CDR1 SGHAT and CDR2 FQNNGV. The CDR3 sequence is CASSSGTGGKNEQFF. DNA of the CDR3: TGTGCCAGCAGTTCCGGGACAGGGGGCAAGAATGAGCAGTTCTTC.

The V call is TRBV27, the J call TRBJ2-3; D possibly corresponds to TRBD2 (6 bases). V lost 5 bases and J lost 2, with 26 bases in between. Germline V lookup: CDR1 MNHEY, CDR2 SMNVEV (reference sequence). This CDR3 region has 19 residues. CDR3 residues: CASSILGGTHRINTDTQYF. CDR3 sequence (DNA): TGTGCCAGCAGTATCCTCGGGGGAACCCACCGCATAAACACAGATACGCAGTATTTT.

In nucleotides, the CDR3 is TGCGCCAGCAGCTTGGCCTTCTTGTACTCCTACGAGCAGTACTTC. This encodes CASSLAFLYSYEQYF. The V gene is TRBV5-1, the J gene TRBJ2-7; no clear D. The V end lost 0 bases, the J end lost 0 bases, and 10 bases lay between the germline ends. This CDR3 has 15 amino acids. The germline CDR1 and CDR2 sequences are SGHRS and YFSETQ.

The chain joins TRBV11-3 to TRBJ1-1; D gene ambiguous. The CDR3 has 13 amino acids. Germline V gives CDR1 SGHNT, CDR2 YENEEA. V was cut by 3 bases and J by 0 bases, with 5 bases left in between. The CDR3 sequence: CASSFQVNTEAFF. DNA of the CDR3: TGTGCCAGCAGCTTCCAGGTGAACACTGAAGCTTTCTTT.

DNA of the CDR3: TGTGCCAGTAGTCCCGCGGAGGGCCTCTCTACCTACGAGCAGTACTTC. It is translated as CASSPAEGLSTYEQYF. The chain carries TRBV19 and TRBJ2-7, with TRBD2 as a possible D gene (6 bases). Germline CDR1 is LNHDA and CDR2 is SQIVND (reference sequence). V lost 5 bases, J lost 2 bases, and 19 bases lay in between. CDR3 length: 16 amino acids.